This T cell receptor (beta chain) was observed in a study of OX40 agonist ivuxolimab in advanced cancers. Study in general: Past anti-PD-1, anti-PD-L1 or anti-CTLA-4 therapy was accepted, and approximately 37% had received some.

TCRdb's copy holds only in-frame clones and misses some; the assay was immunoSEQ multiplex PCR. Of about 100,000 clones listed, approximately 90% were seen once; the top ten hold 0.5% to 0.65%. V was trimmed by 0 bases and J by 3 bases, leaving 15 bases between them. Germline loops: CDR1 PRHDT, CDR2 FYEKMQ (reference sequence). This CDR3 spans 16 amino acids. The V call is TRBV13, the J call TRBJ2-7; possibly TRBD2 for D (5 bases). Sequenced material: CD4+ or CD8+ T cells sorted from blood, taken in a trial of the OX40 agonist ivuxolimab. This TCR was recovered from an adult with an advanced solid tumor such as melanoma, head and neck, liver or kidney cancer. The CDR3 DNA reads as TGTGCCAGCAGCTTAGGCGGCGGGTGGGGTCGCTACGAGCAGTACTTC. This gives the protein CASSLGGGWGRYEQYF.